This T cell receptor beta chain stems from a study of cytomegalovirus exposure and HLA in healthy donors. As for the study in general: The 120 validation repertoires used the same platform as the 550 to 800 first-cohort repertoires (as reported by a later analysis).

It was the 120-subject validation cohort, separate from the approximately 700-subject first cohort, to which the donors belonged. Deletions cut 4 bases from V and 4 bases from J, with 14 bases between. CDR3 size: 15 residues. Germline V gene sequence: CDR1 SNHLY, CDR2 FYNNEI. Data came from immunoSEQ multiplex PCR; TCRdb stores just in-frame clones and leaves some out. Of around 200,000 clones listed, around 82% were seen once; the top ten hold 2.5% to 3%. Study-level results: Under in vitro conditions, three CMV-associated chains were confirmed as specific for CMV antigens. Cytomegalovirus status, reportedly, was diagnosed with high specificity and sensitivity by the classifier.

As concerns this clone: Its matching antigen is unknown.

The receptor's source is a woman aged 18 to 35 in good health and CMV-seropositive. Sequencing input: PBMCs. The genes are TRBV2 and TRBJ1-5, with D maybe TRBD1 (6 bases). CDR3 nucleotide sequence: TGTGCCAGCAGTGGAATAGGGGGAAGGAATCAGCCCCAGCATTTT. Translated, it gives CASSGIGGRNQPQHF.